This T cell receptor (beta chain) was sequenced during a study of Tregs in tolerant kidney transplant recipients. Overall study findings and caveats: Findings come from small patient numbers and require larger validation. For some patients, primers changed over time, blocking nucleotide-level comparison.

With respect to this clone: Its specificity is unknown.

This table comes from immunoSEQ multiplex PCR, and its TCRdb copy is limited to in-frame clones, with some not included. The data contain just under 65,000 clones, around 98% of them singletons. CDR1 SGHVS and CDR2 FQNEAQ come from the germline V gene. The CDR3 extends over 14 amino acids. The germline V and J ends were trimmed by 8 bases and 4 bases, with 18 bases remaining between them. This sequence was found in a human donor who received a combined kidney and bone marrow transplant. The sample was Tregs from blood, taken before the transplant. The genes are TRBV7-8 and TRBJ2-7; possible D gene TRBD2, 5 bases. The chain's CDR3 is CASSLGRGQYEQYF. The CDR3 region has the DNA TGTGCCAGCTCACTAGGAAGAGGGCAGTACGAGCAGTACTTC.